Reported below is one T cell receptor (beta chain). Its target is not known. With 0 bases clipped from V and 10 bases from J, the junction kept 6 bases outside the gene matches. There are 14 residues in the CDR3. Germline lookup yields CDR1 SGHAT and CDR2 FQNNGV. The data belong to a study of long-term antiretroviral therapy in people with HIV. The study, taken as a whole, reports: After ART, diversity increased yet remained lower than transplant donor controls. Blood obtained between the mid-2000s and the late 2010s may reflect older ART regimens. Clones that had undergone expansion before ART prevailed in the repertoire throughout all time points.

Survey level was the resolution at which the v3.0 immunoSEQ assay ran. Data came from immunoSEQ multiplex PCR; TCRdb stores just in-frame clones and leaves some out. The table records about 22,000 clones, around 84% of them present only once. The chain is built from TRBV11-2 and TRBJ2-4; 7 nucleotides agree with TRBD1. The sequences come from unsorted PBMCs, collected 1.8 years before starting antiretroviral therapy. This clonotype was sampled from a woman younger than 45 with HIV. CDR3 nucleotide sequence: TGTGCCAGCAGCTTAGATTGGGGACAGTCTATTCAGTACTTC. Encoded protein: CASSLDWGQSIQYF.